This TCR beta chain was recorded in a study of T-cell memory formation after mild COVID-19. About the research overall: TCR clustering was largely donor specific.

5'RACE, which relied on constant-segment primers, yielded TCR alpha and TCR beta cDNA libraries carrying sample barcodes and UMIs. TCRdb independently ran MiXCR on the 5' RACE reads; one entry per CDR3 protein. The top ten clones hold around 8.1% of a sample with over 500,000 distinct CDR3 sequences, approximately 15% of them seen once. Study-level results: Clones that shrank (day 15 to 85) were balanced CD4/CD8, whereas later expanders leaned CD4+. That cross-reactive memory joined was suggested by some responding clones appearing in pre-infection memory.

Only a few counts were recorded for this clonotype. Its antigen remains unidentified. Specimen: PBMCs or a T cell subset sorted from them (not recorded which). The receptor comes from an adult woman who had mild COVID-19 (a few samples of this study predate the infection). Cell type and time point are not known.

This chain's CDR3 is CASRREGNTGELFF. The CDR3 DNA sequence: TGTGCCAGCAGGCGTGAGGGGAACACCGGGGAGCTGTTTTTT. The J gene is TRBJ2-2, the V gene TRBV3-1; possibly TRBD2 for D (5 bases). CDR3 length: 14 residues. CDR1 is LGHDT and CDR2 is YNNKEL in the germline V gene (reference sequence). The V end was cut by 6 bases, the J end by 1 base, with 9 bases between.